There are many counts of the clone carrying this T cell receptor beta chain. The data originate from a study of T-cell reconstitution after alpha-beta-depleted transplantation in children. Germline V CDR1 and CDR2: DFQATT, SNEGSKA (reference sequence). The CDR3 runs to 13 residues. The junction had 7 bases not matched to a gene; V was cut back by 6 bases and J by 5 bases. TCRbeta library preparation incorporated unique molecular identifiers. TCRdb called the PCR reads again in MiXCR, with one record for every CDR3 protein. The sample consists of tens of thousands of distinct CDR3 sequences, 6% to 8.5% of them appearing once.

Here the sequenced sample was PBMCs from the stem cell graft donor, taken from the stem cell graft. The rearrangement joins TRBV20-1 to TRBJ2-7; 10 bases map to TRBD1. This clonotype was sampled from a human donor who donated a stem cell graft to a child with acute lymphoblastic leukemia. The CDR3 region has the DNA TGCAGTGCCCGTGGGACAGGGGACCACGAGCAGTACTTC. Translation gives CSARGTGDHEQYF.